Below are 29 T cell receptor beta chains sequenced from a single sample in a study of blood T cell repertoires in COVID-19. TCRdb's table, derived via immunoSEQ multiplex PCR, lists solely in-frame clones and lacks some. Of more than 80,000 clones in the sample, roughly nine tenths were seen once. The source material was peripheral blood. These receptors originate from a human donor with active COVID-19. The donor label of this sample is uncertain.

This chain uses TRBV6-2 or TRBV6-3 with TRBJ2-7; D unresolved. Germline CDR1 is MNHEY and CDR2 is SVGEGT. Trimming took off 5 bases at V and 2 bases at J, with 10 bases between the two ends. This CDR3 is built from 13 residues. Here the CDR3 reads CASSTQVPYEQYF. The CDR3 nucleotides read TGTGCCAGCAGTACTCAGGTTCCCTACGAGCAGTACTTC.

The genes are TRBV5-5 and TRBJ2-5; 9 bases map to TRBD2. V shed 1 base and J 5 bases; nucleotides not matched to a gene: 12. Per the germline V gene, CDR1 is SGHKS and CDR2 is YYEKEE (reference sequence). CDR3 length: 17 amino acids. The CDR3 loop is CASSLPLAGGPEETQYF. The CDR3, as DNA: TGTGCCAGCAGCTTGCCCTTGGCGGGGGGGCCGGAGGAGACCCAGTACTTC. The entire variable domain, with the rest obtained from reference TRBV5-5 and TRBJ2-5, is as follows: DAGVTQSPTHLIKTRGQQVTLRCSPISGHKSVSWYQQVLGQGPQFIFQYYEKEERGRGNFPDRFSARQFPNYSSELNVNALLLGDSALYLCASSLPLAGGPEETQYFGPGTRLLVL.

This clone was seen more than once but under ten times. The chain recombines TRBV7-3 with TRBJ2-7, with 7 positions matching TRBD2. Germline CDR1 is SGHTA and CDR2 is FQGTGA. The CDR3 has 14 amino acids. With 3 bases clipped from V and 5 bases from J, the junction kept 7 bases outside the gene matches. CDR3 DNA: TGTGCCAGCAGCTTGGCCAGGGCGGGGGACGAGCAGTACTTC. Translated, it gives CASSLARAGDEQYF.

V gene TRBV19 combines with J gene TRBJ2-6; 14 bases agree with TRBD2. Trimming cost V 8 bases and J 4 bases; bases outside gene matches: 16. The CDR3 totals 20 residues. Germline V gene data show CDR1 as LNHDA and CDR2 as SQIVND (reference sequence). The CDR3 spells CASRRGIGTSGGGGANVLTF. The DNA for the CDR3 is TGTGCCAGTCGGAGGGGTATTGGGACTAGCGGGGGTGGAGGGGCCAACGTCCTGACTTTC.

This chain joins TRBV29-1 and TRBJ2-5, with TRBD1 matching over 9 bases. The CDR3 is 15 residues long. V was pared by 4 bases and J by 0 bases, with 6 bases of the junction left unmatched. Looked up from germline, CDR1 is SQVTM and CDR2 is ANQGSEA. CDR3 sequence: CSVVTGQGNQETQYF. CDR3 DNA: TGCAGCGTTGTAACGGGACAGGGTAACCAAGAGACCCAGTACTTC.

This rearrangement joins TRBV21-1 to TRBJ1-5. TRBV21-1 is a pseudogene. The CDR3 runs to 13 residues. The chain's CDR3 is CASSKRLAQPQHF. DNA of the CDR3: TGTGCCAGCAGCAAAAGGCTAGCTCAGCCCCAGCATTTT.

The chain links TRBV5-8 to TRBJ1-5, with no clear D. From germline, CDR1 is SGHTS and CDR2 YDEGEE. The V gene lost 4 bases and the J gene lost 7 bases, with 18 bases spanning the gap. The CDR3 spans 15 residues. The CDR3 here is CASSPGISGVQPQHF. CDR3 DNA: TGTGCCAGCAGCCCGGGTATAAGTGGTGTCCAGCCCCAGCATTTT.

This chain links TRBV3-1 (or the pseudogene TRBV3-2) with TRBJ2-2, with 7 bases fitting TRBD1. J was trimmed by 3 bases and V by 6 bases; bases with no gene match: 4. The CDR3 is made up of 14 amino acids. Germline loops: CDR1 LGHDT, CDR2 YNNKEL (reference sequence). In nucleotides, the CDR3 is TGTGCCAGCAGTTTAACAGGGGACACCGGGGAGCTGTTTTTT. Amino acid sequence: CASSLTGDTGELFF.

CDR3 residues: CASRVQGENEQFF. CDR3 in DNA: TGTGCCAGCAGGGTACAGGGGGAAAATGAGCAGTTCTTC. The chain links TRBV14 to TRBJ2-1; the match to TRBD1 covers 8 bases. Germline-derived CDR1 and CDR2 are SGHDN and FVKESK. The CDR3 extends over 13 amino acids. Trimming took 6 bases from V and 7 from J; bases not matched to a gene: 5. Full variable domain (remainder filled in from reference TRBV14 and TRBJ2-1): EAGVTQFPSHSVIEKGQTVTLRCDPISGHDNLYWYRRVMGKEIKFLLHFVKESKQDESGMPNNRFLAERTGGTYSTLKVQPAELEDSGVYFCASRVQGENEQFFGPGTRLTVL.

The J gene is TRBJ1-2, the V gene TRBV6-5; 8 bases line up with TRBD1. This CDR3 has 13 amino acids. After removal of 5 bases from V and 5 bases from J, the junction contained 4 bases not matched to a gene. Germline CDR1 reads MNHEY; CDR2 reads SVGAGI. Here the CDR3 DNA reads TGTGCCAGCAGTCCTACAGGGGGATATGGCTACACCTTC. This encodes CASSPTGGYGYTF.

A few counts support this clone. This chain links TRBV6-5 with TRBJ1-3, with D hard to call. V lost 6 bases and J 0 bases, leaving 12 bases between the germline ends. CDR3 length: 15 amino acids. CDR1 is MNHEY, CDR2 SVGAGI, per germline. CDR3 protein: CASRTDLSSGNTIYF. CDR3 bases: TGTGCCAGCAGAACGGACTTAAGCTCTGGAAACACCATATATTTT.

The genes are TRBV5-1 and TRBJ2-1; 8 bases map to TRBD1. Trimming took 7 bases from V and 2 from J; bases not matched to a gene: 8. This CDR3 spans 15 amino acids. The germline V gene encodes CDR1 SGHRS and CDR2 YFSETQ. As DNA, the CDR3 is TGCGCCAGCTTCCCCGGACAGGGCACCTACAATGAGCAGTTCTTC. Its translation is CASFPGQGTYNEQFF. Complete variable domain (other parts from reference TRBV5-1 and TRBJ2-1): KAGVTQTPRYLIKTRGQQVTLSCSPISGHRSVSWYQQTPGQGLQFLFEYFSETQRNKGNFPGRFSGRQFSNSRSEMNVSTLELGDSALYLCASFPGQGTYNEQFFGPGTRLTVL.

The rearrangement uses TRBV12-1 and TRBJ1-5; the table's D gene call, TRBD1, was not cross checked with the DNA. TRBV12-1 is termed a pseudogene. The CDR3 runs 21 residues. CDR3 protein: CASSFAFPGDRGLRPNQPQHF. For the CDR3, the DNA is TGTGCCAGCAGCTTTGCCTTTCCCGGGGACAGGGGCCTCAGACCTAATCAGCCCCAGCATTTT.

The rearrangement links TRBV27 to TRBJ2-1; possible D gene TRBD1, 6 bases. Germline lookup yields CDR1 MNHEY and CDR2 SMNVEV (reference sequence). The CDR3 is 16 residues long. Trimming left V 6 bases short and J 2 bases short, with 17 bases between. The CDR3 DNA sequence: TGTGCCAGCAGCCAGGACAGCTCCTTTACCTACAATGAGCAGTTCTTC. As protein: CASSQDSSFTYNEQFF.

This chain joins TRBV5-1 and TRBJ1-2; 7 bases agree with TRBD1. V lost 4 bases, J lost 3 bases, and 6 bases stayed unmatched. The CDR3 covers 14 residues. CDR1 and CDR2 (germline): SGHRS, YFSETQ. Here the CDR3 reads CASSIGTADYGYTF. The CDR3 DNA reads TGCGCCAGCAGCATAGGGACAGCTGACTATGGCTACACCTTC.

V gene TRBV6-5 combines with J gene TRBJ2-3, with no clear D. Germline-derived CDR1 and CDR2 are MNHEY and SVGAGI. Trimming took 5 bases from V and 1 from J, leaving 13 bases between them. CDR3 length: 15 residues. The CDR3 region is CASSRTTTGTDTQYF. The CDR3 DNA follows: TGTGCCAGCAGTCGCACAACCACAGGCACAGATACGCAGTATTTT.

The genes are TRBV7-2 and TRBJ2-2, with 10 bases matching TRBD2. From germline, CDR1 is SGHTA and CDR2 FQGNSA. The CDR3 is 18 amino acids. Trimming cost V 2 bases and J 4 bases; bases outside gene matches: 10. In DNA form, the CDR3 reads TGTGCCAGCAGCTTAAGAGGAACCGGGACTAGCGCCACCGGGGAGCTGTTTTTT. It encodes CASSLRGTGTSATGELFF.

This rearrangement joins TRBV2 to TRBJ1-5; a possible D gene is TRBD1 (6 bases). The CDR3 is 13 residues long. Germline CDR1 is SNHLY and CDR2 is FYNNEI. The V and J ends lost 8 bases and 6 bases respectively, with 14 bases between them. DNA for the CDR3: TGTGCCAGCGCCCGGGACAACCTTCAGCCCCAGCATTTT. Amino acid sequence: CASARDNLQPQHF.

The chain links TRBV27 to TRBJ1-3; the D gene is possibly TRBD1 (6 bases). This CDR3 has 14 residues. Germline loops: CDR1 MNHEY, CDR2 SMNVEV (reference sequence). V was shortened by 9 bases and J by 4 bases, with 16 bases between the two germline ends. In DNA, the CDR3 is TGTGCCAGTTCTCTCCAGGGGTCGGGAAACACCATATATTTT. Translated, it gives CASSLQGSGNTIYF.

The chain uses TRBV6-2 or TRBV6-3 and TRBJ2-2; perhaps TRBD1 as D (6 bases). The ends were cut back, 6 bases at V and 7 bases at J, with 9 bases in the middle. Germline V gene lookup returns CDR1 MNHEY and CDR2 SVGEGT. The CDR3 consists of 12 residues. The CDR3 is CASSRGIGELFF. The DNA of the CDR3 is TGTGCCAGCAGCAGGGGAATCGGGGAGCTGTTTTTT.

The chain combines TRBV7-8 with TRBJ2-7; 8 bases line up with TRBD1. There are 16 residues in the CDR3. Per germline, CDR1 SGHVS and CDR2 FQNEAQ. The V and J ends lost 3 bases and 6 bases, in that order; junction bases with no gene match: 13. The CDR3 coding sequence is TGTGCCAGCAGCTTCGGACAGGGAACTCTAACTGGCGAGCAGTACTTC. Residues: CASSFGQGTLTGEQYF. Complete variable domain (other parts from reference TRBV7-8 and TRBJ2-7): GAGVSQSPRYKVAKRGQDVALRCDPISGHVSLFWYQQALGQGPEFLTYFQNEAQLDKSGLPSDRFFAERPEGSVSTLKIQRTQQEDSAVYLCASSFGQGTLTGEQYFGPGTRLTVT.

V usage is TRBV4-3 and J usage is TRBJ1-2; D is ambiguous. Trimming shortened V by 4 bases and J by 4 bases, and 16 bases separated the two germline ends. The V gene's germline CDR1 is LGHNA and CDR2 YSLEER. This CDR3 spans 15 amino acids. CDR3 DNA sequence: TGCGCCAGCAGCCGCCTCGGATTGGAGCCCTATGGCTACACCTTC. It translates to CASSRLGLEPYGYTF.

The chain links TRBV4-3 to TRBJ2-2, with D possibly being TRBD1 (5 bases). Germline CDR1 is LGHNA and CDR2 is YSLEER. The CDR3 is 13 amino acids. The V gene lost 5 bases and the J gene lost 7 bases, with 11 bases spanning the gap. CDR3 loop: CASSNRFGGELFF. Written as DNA, the CDR3 is TGCGCCAGCAGCAACAGGTTCGGCGGGGAGCTGTTTTTT.

CDR3 sequence reads: CASSSTPNHYGYTF. The CDR3 DNA reads TGTGCCAGCAGCTCAACACCCAACCACTATGGCTACACCTTC. The V and J genes are TRBV7-2 and TRBJ1-2, with no clear D. V lost 4 bases to trimming and J lost 3 bases, with 12 bases between them. The CDR3 runs to 14 residues. The germline V gene encodes CDR1 SGHTA and CDR2 FQGNSA. Combining the CDR3 with reference TRBV7-2 and TRBJ1-2 gives the whole variable domain GAGVSQSPSNKVTEKGKDVELRCDPISGHTALYWYRQSLGQGLEFLIYFQGNSAPDKSGLPSDRFSAERTGGSVSTLTIQRTQQEDSAVYLCASSSTPNHYGYTFGSGTRLTVV.

The genes are TRBV10-3 and TRBJ1-2, with 9 bases that match TRBD1. This CDR3 has 14 residues. The V gene's germline CDR1 is ENHRY and CDR2 SYGVKD. Unmatched junction bases numbered 9, after V lost 6 bases and J lost 7 bases. CDR3: CAIRPGQGGGGYTF. Here the CDR3 DNA reads TGTGCCATCAGACCGGGACAGGGTGGGGGTGGCTACACCTTC.

The rearrangement links TRBV7-9 to TRBJ2-5; D is possibly TRBD2 (5 bases). CDR3 length: 15 amino acids. Germline CDR1 SEHNR, CDR2 FQNEAQ (reference sequence). V dropped 5 bases and J dropped 2 bases, with 15 bases sitting between them. For the CDR3, the DNA is TGTGCCAGCAGCATATCCTTCGGGGAACAAGAGACCCAGTACTTC. It encodes CASSISFGEQETQYF.

This chain joins TRBV6-5 and TRBJ2-1, with 10 nucleotides matching TRBD1. The CDR3 runs 15 residues. The J segment lost 4 bases and the V segment lost 6 bases, leaving 6 bases of the junction unmatched. From germline, CDR1 is MNHEY and CDR2 SVGAGI. CDR3 sequence: CASREGQGFYNEQFF. Written as DNA, the CDR3 is TGTGCCAGCAGAGAGGGACAGGGGTTTTACAATGAGCAGTTCTTC.

The gene calls are TRBV7-9 and TRBJ1-5, with 7 bases fitting TRBD1. This CDR3 region has 17 residues. Germline V CDR1 and CDR2: SEHNR, FQNEAQ (reference sequence). The V segment lost 8 bases and the J segment 2 bases; nucleotides outside the gene matches: 15. The DNA of the CDR3 is TGTGCCAGCTGCCGTCTAACAGGGGATAGGGGCAATCAGCCCCAGCATTTT. This codes for CASCRLTGDRGNQPQHF.

This chain uses TRBV18 with TRBJ1-1, with no clear D. The V gene lost 3 bases and the J gene lost 5 bases, with 16 bases spanning the gap. Germline V gene lookup returns CDR1 KGHSH and CDR2 LQKENI. This CDR3 has 15 residues. CDR3 DNA: TGTGCCAGCTCACCGTCAATGTTCCGGGGAACTGAAGCTTTCTTT. Amino acid sequence: CASSPSMFRGTEAFF.